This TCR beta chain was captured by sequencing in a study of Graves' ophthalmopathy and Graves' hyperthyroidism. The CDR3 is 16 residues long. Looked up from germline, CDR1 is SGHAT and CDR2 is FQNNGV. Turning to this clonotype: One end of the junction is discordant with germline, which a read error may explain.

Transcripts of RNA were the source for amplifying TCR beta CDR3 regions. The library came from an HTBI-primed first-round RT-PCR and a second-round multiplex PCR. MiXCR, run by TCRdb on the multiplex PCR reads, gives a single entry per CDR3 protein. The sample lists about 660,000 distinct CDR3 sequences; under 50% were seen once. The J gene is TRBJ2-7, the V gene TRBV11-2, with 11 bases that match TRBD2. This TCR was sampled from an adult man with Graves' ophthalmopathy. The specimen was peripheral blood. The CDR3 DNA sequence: TGTGCCTGCAGCTTAGATCATCCTAGCGGGAGGTACGAGCAGTACTTC. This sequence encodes CACSLDHPSGRYEQYF.